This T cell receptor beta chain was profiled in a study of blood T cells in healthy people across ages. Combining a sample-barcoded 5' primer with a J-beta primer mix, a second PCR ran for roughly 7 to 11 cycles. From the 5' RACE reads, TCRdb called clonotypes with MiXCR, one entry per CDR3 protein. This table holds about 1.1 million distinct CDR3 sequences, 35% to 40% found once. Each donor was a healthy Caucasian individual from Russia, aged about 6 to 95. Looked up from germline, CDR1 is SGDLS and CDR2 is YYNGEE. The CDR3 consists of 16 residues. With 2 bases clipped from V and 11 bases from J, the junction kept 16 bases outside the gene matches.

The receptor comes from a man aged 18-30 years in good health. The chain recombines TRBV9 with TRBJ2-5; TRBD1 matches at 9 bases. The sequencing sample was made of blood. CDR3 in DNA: TGTGCCAGCAGCGTCCGACAGGGGGGATTTGTCAATGAGCAGTACTTC. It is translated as CASSVRQGGFVNEQYF.